This T cell receptor (beta chain) was observed in a study of CXCR3-negative and CXCR3-positive naive CD8 T cells. Study-level findings and limits: More hydrophobic TRB CDR3s were found in CXCR3-positive naive cells than in CXCR3-negative naive cells. Naive subsets showed comparable surface CD5, and TCR interaction strength was also inferred from TRB CDR3 physicochemistry.

Naive CD8+ T cells displayed a CD45RO-CCR7+CD27+CD95- phenotype. The CDR3 is 15 amino acids. Per germline, CDR1 SGHRS and CDR2 YFSETQ. Remarks on this clonotype: Its antigen remains unidentified.

TRB cDNA was prepared as libraries by UMI-labeled 5' RACE. Using the 5' RACE reads, TCRdb records one entry per CDR3 protein without DNA. This table holds about 130,000 distinct CDR3 sequences. This rearrangement joins TRBV5-1 to TRBJ2-2; TCRdb's D call of TRBD1 is untestable without DNA. Sequenced sample: naive CXCR3- CD8+ T cells from blood. Indicated subset: CD45RO-CCR7+CD27+CD95- naive CD8+ T cells lacking CXCR3 (TNR3-). This receptor was taken from a human donor in good health. Some clones in this sample may be carry-over from other donors' samples. CDR3 sequence: CASSPGGYNTGELFF. Together with reference TRBV5-1 and TRBJ2-2, the CDR3 gives the full variable domain: KAGVTQTPRYLIKTRGQQVTLSCSPISGHRSVSWYQQTPGQGLQFLFEYFSETQRNKGNFPGRFSGRQFSNSRSEMNVSTLELGDSALYLCASSPGGYNTGELFFGEGSRLTVL.